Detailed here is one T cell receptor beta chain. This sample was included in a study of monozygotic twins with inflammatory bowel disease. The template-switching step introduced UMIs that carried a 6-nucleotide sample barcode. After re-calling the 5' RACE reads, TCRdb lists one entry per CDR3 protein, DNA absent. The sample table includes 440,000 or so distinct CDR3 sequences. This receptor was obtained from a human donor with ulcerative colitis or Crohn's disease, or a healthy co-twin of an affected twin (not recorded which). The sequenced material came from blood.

CDR3 sequence: CAIQDISLTTNTEAFF. The chain couples TRBV10-3 to TRBJ1-1; TCRdb calls TRBD1, which cannot be checked without DNA. From germline, CDR1 is ENHRY and CDR2 SYGVKD. The CDR3 loop spans 16 amino acids.